Below, 29 T cell receptor beta chains from the same sample are listed, as sequenced in a study of blood T cell repertoires in COVID-19. Method: immunoSEQ multiplex PCR; TCRdb's copy keeps in-frame clones and lacks some. The sample includes some 160,000 clones, just under 80% of them seen just once. Sequencing was performed on peripheral blood. These receptors came from a woman older than 75 with acute or convalescent COVID-19.

The chain couples TRBV6-6 to TRBJ1-1; D not resolved. The CDR3 has 11 amino acids. The germline V gene has CDR1 MNHNY and CDR2 SVGAGI (reference sequence). V was shortened by 4 bases and J by 8 bases, with 8 bases between the two germline ends. CDR3 in amino acids: CASSSTPEAFF. The CDR3 DNA sequence: TGTGCCAGCAGTTCCACTCCAGAAGCTTTCTTT.

The V gene is TRBV5-6, the J gene TRBJ1-3, with 7 bases lining up with TRBD1. Germline trimming cut 3 bases from V and 4 bases from J; bases unmatched to any gene: 10. The germline gives CDR1 SGHDT, CDR2 YYEEEE. The CDR3 is 16 residues long. CDR3 sequence (DNA): TGTGCCAGCAGCTCACCGCACGACAGGGAGGGAAACACCATATATTTT. Residues: CASSSPHDREGNTIYF.

The chain couples TRBV18 to TRBJ1-1, with 8 bases aligning to TRBD1. Germline V gene data show CDR1 as KGHSH and CDR2 as LQKENI. Trimming at V came to 4 bases and at J to 4 bases, leaving 5 bases not matched to a gene. The CDR3 is made up of 14 amino acids. CDR3 residues: CASSLATGVTEAFF. CDR3 in DNA: TGTGCCAGCTCACTCGCGACAGGGGTCACTGAAGCTTTCTTT.

The J gene is TRBJ1-4, the V gene TRBV2, with 7 bases fitting TRBD1. The length of the CDR3 is 16 residues. V was pared by 6 bases and J by 2 bases, with 9 bases of the junction left unmatched. The germline V gene encodes CDR1 SNHLY and CDR2 FYNNEI. This chain's CDR3 is CASSPTGVTTNEKLFF. Here the CDR3 DNA reads TGTGCCAGCAGCCCAACAGGGGTTACGACTAATGAAAAACTGTTTTTT.

The CDR3 reads CASPHRGRTGELFF. The CDR3 coding sequence is TGTGCCAGCCCCCACAGGGGGCGCACCGGGGAGCTGTTTTTT. This chain uses TRBV7-2 with TRBJ2-2; 9 nucleotides agree with TRBD1. The J segment lost 4 bases and the V segment lost 8 bases, leaving 5 bases of the junction unmatched. The CDR3 is 14 amino acids. Germline lookup yields CDR1 SGHTA and CDR2 FQGNSA.

The rearrangement links TRBV28 to TRBJ1-2, with D perhaps TRBD1 (5 bases). The V end was cut by 8 bases, the J end by 7 bases, with 14 bases between. Looked up from germline, CDR1 is MDHEN and CDR2 is SYDVKM. The CDR3 spans 12 residues. The CDR3 sequence: CASRGGLLGYTF. For the CDR3, the DNA is TGTGCCAGCCGGGGGGGTCTTCTTGGCTACACCTTC.

The rearrangement uses TRBV4-2 and TRBJ2-1; perhaps TRBD2 as D (6 bases). The CDR3 spans 14 residues. Germline values: CDR1 LGHNA, CDR2 YNFKEQ. The V and J ends lost 4 bases and 2 bases respectively, with 9 bases between them. Here the CDR3 DNA reads TGTGCCAGCAGCCGCCTAGCGCCCTACAATGAGCAGTTCTTC. It yields the protein CASSRLAPYNEQFF.

The chain joins TRBV5-6 to TRBJ1-4, with 8 bases matching TRBD1. Germline CDR1 is SGHDT and CDR2 is YYEEEE. V was pared by 4 bases and J by 6 bases, with 8 bases of the junction left unmatched. The CDR3 runs 15 residues. The CDR3 DNA reads TGTGCCAGCAGCCGACAGGGGAGTAATGATGAAAAACTGTTTTTT. It is translated as CASSRQGSNDEKLFF.

This clone appeared a few times. V is TRBV5-1 and J is TRBJ2-7, with 7 positions matching TRBD1. The V segment lost 1 base and the J segment 2 bases; nucleotides outside the gene matches: 6. The CDR3 loop spans 15 amino acids. Germline-derived CDR1 and CDR2 are SGHRS and YFSETQ. The CDR3: CASSLSPGTAYEQYF. Here the CDR3 DNA reads TGCGCCAGCAGCTTGAGCCCCGGGACAGCCTACGAGCAGTACTTC. Full variable domain (rest looked up from reference TRBV5-1 and TRBJ2-7): KAGVTQTPRYLIKTRGQQVTLSCSPISGHRSVSWYQQTPGQGLQFLFEYFSETQRNKGNFPGRFSGRQFSNSRSEMNVSTLELGDSALYLCASSLSPGTAYEQYFGPGTRLTVT.

This chain connects TRBV7-3 to TRBJ2-5; 7 nucleotides agree with TRBD1. With 3 bases clipped from V and 5 bases from J, the junction kept 3 bases outside the gene matches. This CDR3 spans 13 amino acids. Germline CDR1 reads SGHTA; CDR2 reads FQGTGA. This CDR3 reads CASSFDRAETQYF. Here the CDR3 DNA reads TGTGCCAGCAGCTTTGACAGGGCGGAGACCCAGTACTTC.

J is TRBJ2-3 and V is TRBV2, with 10 bases identical to TRBD2. The V segment lost 11 bases and the J segment 4 bases; nucleotides outside the gene matches: 9. CDR1 and CDR2 (germline): SNHLY, FYNNEI. The CDR3 has 14 amino acids. CDR3 nucleotides: TGTGCCGTCGGGAGCGGGGGGGGTGCAGATACGCAGTATTTT. Translating it yields CAVGSGGGADTQYF.

V gene TRBV20-1 combines with J gene TRBJ1-1; the D is unclear. V gave up 3 bases and J gave up 10 bases, with 21 bases separating them. This CDR3 region has 14 residues. Germline CDR1 is DFQATT and CDR2 is SNEGSKA (reference sequence). Here the CDR3 reads CSASLSGFQSAAFF. CDR3 nucleotides: TGCAGTGCTAGTTTATCGGGGTTCCAGTCGGCAGCTTTCTTT.

The CDR3: CASSLLDRADTEAFF. The CDR3, as DNA: TGTGCCAGCAGTTTATTGGACAGGGCAGACACTGAAGCTTTCTTT. The chain recombines TRBV28 with TRBJ1-1; 8 nucleotides align to TRBD1. V lost 1 base, J lost 3 bases, and 4 bases stayed unmatched. The CDR3 has 15 residues. The germline V gene encodes CDR1 MDHEN and CDR2 SYDVKM.

V is TRBV9 and J is TRBJ1-1; 9 bases line up with TRBD1. Germline V gene sequence: CDR1 SGDLS, CDR2 YYNGEE. V lost 3 bases and J lost 2; bases outside the gene matches: 5. The CDR3 has 15 residues. The CDR3 spells CASSDKQGANTEAFF. The CDR3 coding sequence is TGTGCCAGCAGCGACAAACAGGGGGCCAACACTGAAGCTTTCTTT.

V is TRBV6-4 and J is TRBJ2-3; 10 positions match TRBD2. The CDR3 runs to 15 residues. Trimming cost V 6 bases and J 6 bases; bases outside gene matches: 9. Germline CDR1 MRHNA, CDR2 SNTAGT. CDR3 residues: CASSIRTSGRDTQYF. The CDR3 DNA follows: TGTGCCAGCAGCATCAGGACTAGCGGCAGGGATACGCAGTATTTT.

V and J are TRBV2 and TRBJ1-5; maybe TRBD1 (5 bases). Germline values: CDR1 SNHLY, CDR2 FYNNEI. The CDR3 has 12 residues. Trimming cost V 4 bases and J 6 bases, with 7 bases left between them. CDR3 loop: CASSGTLQPQHF. Here the CDR3 DNA reads TGTGCCAGCAGTGGGACACTTCAGCCCCAGCATTTT.

The chain employs TRBV9 and TRBJ1-2; tentative D call: TRBD1 (5 bases). The V end lost 1 base, the J end lost 4 bases, and 5 bases lay between the germline ends. The CDR3 extends over 12 amino acids. Germline CDR1 and CDR2: SGDLS and YYNGEE. The CDR3 nucleotides are TGTGCCAGCAGCGTACAGGGCTATGGCTACACCTTC. Translating it yields CASSVQGYGYTF.

The V call is TRBV7-8, the J call TRBJ2-7; weak D call: TRBD2 (6 bases). V lost 3 bases and J lost 3, with 15 bases in between. The germline V gene has CDR1 SGHVS and CDR2 FQNEAQ. CDR3 length equals 15 residues. In DNA, the CDR3 is TGTGCCAGCAGCTTGGGCCCACTAGCTCTCTACGAGCAGTACTTC. Its protein product is CASSLGPLALYEQYF.

The chain joins TRBV4-1 to TRBJ1-4; D might be TRBD1 (6 bases). Germline CDR1 is MGHRA and CDR2 is YSYEKL. Between the trimmed V and J ends, which lost 0 bases and 5 bases, there was a span of 10 bases. The CDR3 is made up of 15 amino acids. The CDR3 loop reads CASSQDNRENEKLFF. In DNA form, the CDR3 reads TGCGCCAGCAGCCAAGACAACAGGGAGAATGAAAAACTGTTTTTT.

CDR3 residues: CSGDRANEQFF. The CDR3 region has the DNA TGCAGTGGCGACAGGGCAAATGAGCAGTTCTTC. The V call is TRBV20-1, the J call TRBJ2-1, with 7 bases identical to TRBD1. The V gene end was trimmed by 7 bases and the J gene end by 7 bases; junction bases not matched to a gene: 4. The CDR3 extends over 11 amino acids. CDR1 and CDR2 from the germline V gene are DFQATT and SNEGSKA (reference sequence).

The chain employs TRBV7-2 and TRBJ2-1, with 7 nucleotides matching TRBD2. V dropped 2 bases and J dropped 12; count of bases not matched to a gene: 1. The CDR3 spans 11 residues. Germline lookup yields CDR1 SGHTA and CDR2 FQGNSA. For the CDR3, the DNA is TGTGCCAGCAGCTTATGGGGGGGGCAGTTCTTC. Encoded protein: CASSLWGGQFF.

This chain joins TRBV7-9 and TRBJ1-6; TRBD1 matches 7 bases. From germline, CDR1 is SEHNR and CDR2 FQNEAQ (reference sequence). The CDR3 is made up of 19 amino acids. V shed 5 bases and J 7 bases; nucleotides not matched to a gene: 20. In DNA, the CDR3 is TGTGCCAGCAGCATCCATCGACCAAGGGGGCAGGTGATAAATTCACCCCTCCACTTT. The encoded protein is CASSIHRPRGQVINSPLHF.

The V and J genes are TRBV28 and TRBJ2-2, with 10 bases lining up with TRBD2. The CDR3 sequence is 19 residues long. Losses at the gene ends were 2 bases for V and 0 bases for J; bases not matched to a gene: 9. Germline values: CDR1 MDHEN, CDR2 SYDVKM. The DNA of the CDR3 is TGTGCCAGCAGTTTAATACCAGCGGGAGGGTCCGCGAACACCGGGGAGCTGTTTTTT. Translated: CASSLIPAGGSANTGELFF.

This sequence joins TRBV9 and TRBJ2-7, with 11 bases matching TRBD2. Germline V CDR1 and CDR2: SGDLS, YYNGEE. The length of the CDR3 is 14 residues. V shed 0 bases and J 10 bases; nucleotides not matched to a gene: 6. CDR3 bases: TGTGCCAGCAGCGTAGATTCCCTAGCGGGAGGCCAGTACTTC. It encodes CASSVDSLAGGQYF.

V and J are TRBV28 and TRBJ2-2, with 8 bases lining up with TRBD2. The CDR3 covers 19 residues. Germline CDR1 is MDHEN and CDR2 is SYDVKM. After removal of 1 base from V and 1 base from J, the junction contained 11 bases not matched to a gene. The CDR3 coding sequence is TGTGCCAGCAGTTTATACCCCCAATCGGGGGGGCGGAACACCGGGGAGCTGTTTTTT. Its translation is CASSLYPQSGGRNTGELFF.

V usage is TRBV29-1 and J usage is TRBJ2-3, with D possibly being TRBD1 (7 bases). The CDR3 spans 15 residues. Per the germline V gene, CDR1 is SQVTM and CDR2 is ANQGSEA. V was pared by 6 bases and J by 1 base, with 17 bases between. The CDR3 nucleotides are TGCAGCGTGGCTCTGGCGGGACAGCGCACAGATACGCAGTATTTT. Protein product: CSVALAGQRTDTQYF.

The rearrangement uses TRBV6-5 and TRBJ1-5, with D perhaps TRBD1 (6 bases). Germline values: CDR1 MNHEY, CDR2 SVGAGI. This CDR3 has 15 amino acids. Between the trimmed V and J ends, which lost 9 bases and 2 bases, there was a span of 17 bases. The CDR3 region is CASSLRGLRNQPQHF. The CDR3 bases are TGTGCCAGTAGCCTCAGGGGTCTGCGCAATCAGCCCCAGCATTTT.

This clone was recorded only once. V and J are TRBV11-2 and TRBJ2-7; no clear D. The germline V and J ends were trimmed by 4 bases and 7 bases, with 8 bases remaining between them. CDR3 length: 11 residues. Germline CDR1 is SGHAT and CDR2 is FQNNGV. CDR3 region: CASSSYAEQYF. In nucleotides, the CDR3 is TGTGCCAGCAGCTCCTACGCGGAGCAGTACTTC.

The chain carries TRBV6-5 and TRBJ1-5, with no clear D. Trimming removed 4 bases from V and 0 bases from J, with 7 bases in between. Germline CDR1 and CDR2: MNHEY and SVGAGI. This CDR3 contains 14 residues. This chain's CDR3 is CASSLADSNQPQHF. CDR3 DNA: TGTGCCAGCAGTTTGGCAGATAGCAATCAGCCCCAGCATTTT.